This passage covers 20 T cell receptor beta chains from one sample sequenced in a study of blood T cell repertoires in COVID-19. This table comes from immunoSEQ multiplex PCR, and its TCRdb copy is limited to in-frame clones, with some not included. The sample lists about 69,000 clones; approximately 84% were seen once. Sequenced material: peripheral blood. The receptors were gathered from a man between 40 and 49 years old with COVID-19, enrolled during active disease.

For the CDR3, the DNA is TGCGCCAGCAACGAACAGGGTAACACCGGGGAGCTGTTTTTT. Its protein is CASNEQGNTGELFF. The chain carries TRBV5-1 and TRBJ2-2; possible D gene TRBD1, 6 bases. Looked up from germline, CDR1 is SGHRS and CDR2 is YFSETQ. The CDR3 totals 14 residues. V lost 6 bases and J lost 2, with 11 bases in between. The full variable domain, with the rest looked up from reference TRBV5-1 and TRBJ2-2, is KAGVTQTPRYLIKTRGQQVTLSCSPISGHRSVSWYQQTPGQGLQFLFEYFSETQRNKGNFPGRFSGRQFSNSRSEMNVSTLELGDSALYLCASNEQGNTGELFFGEGSRLTVL.

The genes are TRBV20-1 and TRBJ2-7; D uncertain. The V gene's germline CDR1 is DFQATT and CDR2 SNEGSKA (reference sequence). There are 11 residues in the CDR3. V gave up 3 bases and J gave up 3 bases, with 6 bases separating them. CDR3 in DNA: TGCAGTGCTAGCCTCGGCTACGAGCAGTACTTC. The encoded protein is CSASLGYEQYF.

This chain connects TRBV5-1 to TRBJ2-3; 10 bases agree with TRBD2. Germline lookup yields CDR1 SGHRS and CDR2 YFSETQ. V dropped 3 bases and J dropped 6; count of bases not matched to a gene: 7. CDR3 length: 15 residues. The CDR3 protein is CASSSPPAGGDTQYF. For the CDR3, the DNA is TGCGCCAGCAGCTCCCCCCCAGCGGGGGGGGATACGCAGTATTTT. Looking up the rest from reference TRBV5-1 and TRBJ2-3 gives the full variable domain: KAGVTQTPRYLIKTRGQQVTLSCSPISGHRSVSWYQQTPGQGLQFLFEYFSETQRNKGNFPGRFSGRQFSNSRSEMNVSTLELGDSALYLCASSSPPAGGDTQYFGPGTRLTVL.

Only a few counts were recorded for this clone. CDR3 in DNA: TGTGCCAGCAGCTTACCACAGGGGCAATATGGCTACACCTTC. Translated: CASSLPQGQYGYTF. The V and J genes are TRBV7-9 and TRBJ1-2, with 7 bases aligning to TRBD1. Germline loops: CDR1 SEHNR, CDR2 FQNEAQ (reference sequence). V shed 2 bases and J 5 bases; nucleotides not matched to a gene: 5. The CDR3 spans 14 residues.

The chain couples TRBV27 to TRBJ2-2; the D gene is possibly TRBD2 (7 bases). V lost 4 bases and J lost 6, with 18 bases in between. The CDR3 is 16 residues long. The germline gives CDR1 MNHEY, CDR2 SMNVEV (reference sequence). The CDR3 nucleotides read TGTGCCAGCAGTTCCTCTCTTACGGGGGGCGCCGGGGAGCTGTTTTTT. Amino acid sequence: CASSSSLTGGAGELFF.

The chain links TRBV2 to TRBJ1-2; 7 positions match TRBD1. Germline loops: CDR1 SNHLY, CDR2 FYNNEI. The length of the CDR3 is 14 residues. Trimming at V came to 9 bases and at J to 7 bases, leaving 14 bases not matched to a gene. DNA for the CDR3: TGTGCCAGTTCCACTCAGAGGGGGCTCAGTGGCTACACCTTC. Encoded protein: CASSTQRGLSGYTF.

This clone was detected only a few times. The chain carries TRBV5-1 and TRBJ1-1, with TRBD1 matching over 8 bases. The CDR3 length is 17 residues. From germline, CDR1 is SGHRS and CDR2 YFSETQ. V gave up 5 bases and J gave up 0 bases; unmatched junction bases: 12. Here the CDR3 DNA reads TGCGCCAGCAGTTTCGACAGGGGATTTGCCTTGAACACTGAAGCTTTCTTT. Translating it yields CASSFDRGFALNTEAFF. The full variable domain, with the rest looked up from reference TRBV5-1 and TRBJ1-1, is KAGVTQTPRYLIKTRGQQVTLSCSPISGHRSVSWYQQTPGQGLQFLFEYFSETQRNKGNFPGRFSGRQFSNSRSEMNVSTLELGDSALYLCASSFDRGFALNTEAFFGQGTRLTVV.

The chain joins TRBV19 to TRBJ1-1; the D gene is possibly TRBD1 (5 bases). Germline V gives CDR1 LNHDA, CDR2 SQIVND (reference sequence). Trimming took 0 bases from V and 5 from J, leaving 22 bases between them. CDR3 length: 18 residues. CDR3 loop: CASSIDRRRLEGRTEAFF. CDR3 nucleotide sequence: TGTGCCAGTAGTATAGATCGGAGACGCCTGGAGGGGCGGACTGAAGCTTTCTTT.

V gene TRBV6-1 combines with J gene TRBJ2-7; 7 bases align to TRBD1. Per the germline V gene, CDR1 is MNHNS and CDR2 is SASEGT. The CDR3 runs 15 residues. V lost 6 bases, J lost 0 bases, and 8 bases stayed unmatched. DNA for the CDR3: TGTGCCAGCAGGACCGGGACAGAGAGCTCCTACGAGCAGTACTTC. This sequence encodes CASRTGTESSYEQYF.

This clone was counted only a few times. The rearrangement links TRBV7-3 to TRBJ1-1; D uncertain. V dropped 1 base and J dropped 4 bases, with 13 bases sitting between them. The CDR3 runs 15 residues. The germline V gene has CDR1 SGHTA and CDR2 FQGTGA. CDR3 amino acids: CASSLIPGGGTEAFF. The CDR3 coding sequence is TGTGCCAGCAGCTTAATCCCAGGAGGAGGCACTGAAGCTTTCTTT.

On this clone itself: At one boundary the junction diverges from the germline segment, which might be a read error. This chain uses TRBV28 with TRBJ2-2; maybe TRBD2 (5 bases). CDR1 MDHEN and CDR2 SYDVKM come from the germline V gene. The CDR3 runs to 14 residues. CDR3 coding DNA: TGTGCCAGCAGTTTATCGTCACCAGTACCGGGGTGGGTTTTT. This sequence encodes CASSLSSPVPGWVF. Together with reference TRBV28 and TRBJ2-2, the CDR3 gives the full variable domain: DVKVTQSSRYLVKRTGEKVFLECVQDMDHENMFWYRQDPGLGLRLIYFSYDVKMKEKGDIPEGYSVSREKKERFSLILESASTNQTSMYLCASSLSSPVPGWVFGEGSRLTVL.

J is TRBJ1-2 and V is TRBV20-1; D gene uncertain. The CDR3 covers 11 residues. In germline, CDR1 is DFQATT, CDR2 SNEGSKA (reference sequence). Trimming stripped 6 bases from V and 4 bases from J, with 9 bases between. The CDR3 DNA follows: TGCAGTGCCGAAACGGGCTATGGCTACACCTTC. Encoded protein: CSAETGYGYTF.

The chain uses TRBV28 and TRBJ2-1; 7 bases are a match to TRBD1. V trimming: 7 bases; J trimming: 4 bases; junction bases outside the gene matches: 4. Per the germline V gene, CDR1 is MDHEN and CDR2 is SYDVKM. This CDR3 contains 13 residues. The CDR3 sequence: CASTGTEYNEQFF. The DNA of the CDR3 is TGTGCCAGCACCGGGACAGAATACAATGAGCAGTTCTTC.

The chain uses TRBV5-1 and TRBJ2-2; 12 nucleotides line up with TRBD2. V lost 3 bases and J lost 0; bases outside the gene matches: 3. The CDR3 runs 17 residues. Germline V gene data show CDR1 as SGHRS and CDR2 as YFSETQ. The CDR3 protein is CASSSTSGGTNTGELFF. The CDR3 DNA is TGCGCCAGCAGCTCTACTAGCGGGGGGACGAACACCGGGGAGCTGTTTTTT.

The chain combines TRBV28 with TRBJ2-3; perhaps TRBD1 as D (5 bases). With 7 bases removed from V and 0 bases from J, the gap between germline ends came to 17 bases. This CDR3 region has 16 residues. The V gene's germline CDR1 is MDHEN and CDR2 SYDVKM. Here the CDR3 DNA reads TGTGCCAGCACCTATCAGCAGGGATTGAGCACAGATACGCAGTATTTT. This encodes CASTYQQGLSTDTQYF.

The chain joins TRBV20-1 to TRBJ2-3; D unclear. CDR1 and CDR2 (germline): DFQATT, SNEGSKA (reference sequence). Trimming cost V 3 bases and J 5 bases, with 3 bases left between them. The length of the CDR3 is 10 residues. The CDR3 DNA follows: TGCAGTGCTAGCGGAGATACGCAGTATTTT. It codes for CSASGDTQYF.

A single count supports this clone. The chain carries TRBV25-1 and TRBJ1-5; no reliable D call. The CDR3 runs 14 residues. The V and J ends lost 4 bases and 6 bases respectively, with 13 bases between them. Germline V gene data show CDR1 as MGHDK and CDR2 as SYGVNS. The CDR3 nucleotides are TGTGCCAGCAGTGTAACCGGGTTGGGTCAGCCCCAGCATTTT. This codes for CASSVTGLGQPQHF. Full variable domain (rest looked up from reference TRBV25-1 and TRBJ1-5): EADIYQTPRYLVIGTGKKITLECSQTMGHDKMYWYQQDPGMELHLIHYSYGVNSTEKGDLSSESTVSRIRTEHFPLTLESARPSHTSQYLCASSVTGLGQPQHFGDGTRLSIL.

J is TRBJ1-4 and V is TRBV30; 9 nucleotides agree with TRBD1. This CDR3 has 15 residues. V lost 3 bases to trimming and J lost 8 bases; unmatched junction nucleotides: 10. Germline V gene lookup returns CDR1 GTSNPN and CDR2 SVGIG (reference sequence). The CDR3 region has the DNA TGTGCCTGGAGGGAGCCCGGGACAGGGAGGGAAAAACTGTTTTTT. Residues: CAWREPGTGREKLFF. Drawing the rest from reference TRBV30 and TRBJ1-4, the complete variable domain is SQTIHQWPATLVQPVGSPLSLECTVEGTSNPNLYWYRQAAGRGLQLLFYSVGIGQISSEVPQNLSASRPQDRQFILSSKKLLLSDSGFYLCAWREPGTGREKLFFGSGTQLSVL.

V and J are TRBV12-5 and TRBJ2-1; possibly TRBD1 for D (5 bases). The V and J ends lost 1 base and 4 bases respectively, with 5 bases between them. The CDR3 runs 13 residues. Looked up from germline, CDR1 is LGHNT and CDR2 is FRNRAP. The CDR3 region is CASGLGQYNEQFF. DNA of the CDR3: TGTGCTAGTGGTTTGGGACAGTACAATGAGCAGTTCTTC.

V gene TRBV6-6 combines with J gene TRBJ2-1; the D gene is possibly TRBD2 (5 bases). This CDR3 has 13 amino acids. CDR1 and CDR2 (germline): MNHNY, SVGAGI (reference sequence). V shed 0 bases and J shed 7 bases, with 7 bases lying between them. CDR3 nucleotide sequence: TGTGCCAGCAGTTACTCGACGGGGAATGAGCAGTTCTTC. Amino acid sequence: CASSYSTGNEQFF.